The 22 T cell receptor beta chains reported below all come from one sample, sequenced in a study of T cells in tuberculosis. Using immunoSEQ multiplex PCR, the repertoire was profiled, and TCRdb retains in-frame clones only, with some absent. The profile shows some 90,000 clones, roughly 88% of them singletons. Sorting used thawed, overnight-rested PBMC stained with anti-CD3, a viability dye and GMM-loaded CD1B tetramer. C32 glucose monomycolate from Rhodococcus equi was loaded onto the CD1B tetramers. What was sequenced was CD1b-GMM tetramer-negative cells sorted from PBMCs. The receptors shown here come from an adult woman with latent tuberculosis.

A single count supports this clone. The V and J genes are TRBV6-1 and TRBJ1-1; D call uncertain. From germline, CDR1 is MNHNS and CDR2 SASEGT. V lost 2 bases to trimming and J lost 0 bases, with 13 bases between them. The CDR3 runs 16 residues. The CDR3 DNA reads as TGTGCCAGCAGTGAACTGGCACCCCTGGTGAACACTGAAGCTTTCTTT. Its translation: CASSELAPLVNTEAFF.

The chain has TRBV5-1 and TRBJ2-2; the D is unclear. Trimming shortened V by 0 bases and J by 4 bases, and 7 bases separated the two germline ends. Germline V gene data show CDR1 as SGHRS and CDR2 as YFSETQ. This CDR3 spans 14 amino acids. The CDR3 nucleotides are TGCGCCAGCAGCTTGGGCAGATCCACCGGGGAGCTGTTTTTT. As protein: CASSLGRSTGELFF.

The gene calls are TRBV7-8 and TRBJ1-2; TRBD1 aligns across 12 bases. V shed 5 bases and J 4 bases; nucleotides not matched to a gene: 5. CDR3 size: 15 residues. The germline CDR1 and CDR2 sequences are SGHVS and FQNEAQ. The CDR3 DNA sequence: TGTGCCAGCAGCGGAGGGACAGGGGGCATCTATGGCTACACCTTC. It codes for CASSGGTGGIYGYTF.

The rearrangement joins TRBV6-4 to TRBJ2-2; no firm D call. The ends were cut back, 4 bases at V and 5 bases at J, with 14 bases in the middle. The CDR3 sequence is 15 residues long. Germline CDR1 and CDR2: MRHNA and SNTAGT. The CDR3 loop is CASSASVERTGELFF. The CDR3 DNA sequence: TGTGCCAGCAGTGCGAGCGTTGAGAGAACCGGGGAGCTGTTTTTT.

The rearrangement links TRBV28 to TRBJ1-6; 7 bases are shared with TRBD1. V was pared by 10 bases and J by 0 bases, with 15 bases of the junction left unmatched. The CDR3 contains 18 residues. Germline V gene lookup returns CDR1 MDHEN and CDR2 SYDVKM. In DNA form, the CDR3 reads TGTGCCACTGCAGGGGGTCTTATCGGTAGCTCCTATAATTCACCCCTCCACTTT. Translation: CATAGGLIGSSYNSPLHF.

The chain links TRBV27 to TRBJ1-5; 7 nucleotides align to TRBD1. The V gene end was trimmed by 8 bases and the J gene end by 5 bases; junction bases not matched to a gene: 9. The CDR3 consists of 14 residues. Germline lookup yields CDR1 MNHEY and CDR2 SMNVEV (reference sequence). CDR3 region: CASGRGGTYQPQHF. The CDR3 DNA reads as TGTGCCAGCGGCCGAGGGGGCACATATCAGCCCCAGCATTTT.

The gene calls are TRBV7-9 and TRBJ2-3; tentatively, D is TRBD1 (6 bases). This CDR3 has 12 residues. Germline V gives CDR1 SEHNR, CDR2 FQNEAQ (reference sequence). V was trimmed by 11 bases and J by 2 bases, leaving 11 bases between them. The CDR3 bases are TGTGCCCCGGACAGCTACACAGATACGCAGTATTTT. It translates to CAPDSYTDTQYF.

The chain links TRBV5-1 to TRBJ1-1; no definite D call. V shed 0 bases and J shed 1 base, with 10 bases lying between them. Looked up from germline, CDR1 is SGHRS and CDR2 is YFSETQ. The CDR3 contains 15 residues. This chain's CDR3 is CASSLDPGKNTEAFF. The CDR3, as DNA: TGCGCCAGCAGCTTGGATCCGGGGAAGAACACTGAAGCTTTCTTT.

The chain couples TRBV5-1 to TRBJ2-3, with a possible D match to TRBD1 (5 bases). Germline CDR1 SGHRS, CDR2 YFSETQ. V dropped 4 bases and J dropped 0 bases, with 12 bases sitting between them. There are 15 residues in the CDR3. DNA for the CDR3: TGCGCCAGCAGCATAGAAGACAGAAGCACAGATACGCAGTATTTT. This translates into CASSIEDRSTDTQYF.

This sequence joins TRBV7-8 and TRBJ2-3; the D gene is possibly TRBD1 (6 bases). Trimming cost V 2 bases and J 0 bases, with 12 bases left between them. Germline CDR1 and CDR2: SGHVS and FQNEAQ. This CDR3 has 16 residues. The CDR3, as DNA: TGTGCCAGCAGCTTAAGGGCAGGGGCGAGCACAGATACGCAGTATTTT. The encoded protein is CASSLRAGASTDTQYF.

The genes are TRBV10-3 and TRBJ1-4, with a possible D match to TRBD1 (5 bases). The V and J ends lost 6 bases and 5 bases respectively, with 16 bases between them. This CDR3 is built from 15 residues. Germline CDR1 ENHRY, CDR2 SYGVKD. The CDR3 nucleotides are TGTGCCATCAGCCCTGGTGAGGGGAGGAATGAAAAACTGTTTTTT. Translated: CAISPGEGRNEKLFF.

The chain recombines TRBV27 with TRBJ1-4, with D hard to call. V shed 1 base and J shed 7 bases, with 4 bases lying between them. The germline V gene encodes CDR1 MNHEY and CDR2 SMNVEV (reference sequence). This CDR3 region has 12 residues. The CDR3 protein is CASSLYGEKLFF. The CDR3 DNA is TGTGCCAGCAGTTTATACGGTGAAAAACTGTTTTTT.

The rearrangement joins TRBV9 to TRBJ1-6; the D gene is possibly TRBD1 (5 bases). V lost 1 base and J lost 6, with 11 bases in between. Germline loops: CDR1 SGDLS, CDR2 YYNGEE. The CDR3 extends over 15 amino acids. CDR3: CASSVQGSGNSPLHF. The CDR3 bases are TGTGCCAGCAGCGTACAGGGTTCGGGTAATTCACCCCTCCACTTT.

The chain uses TRBV7-9 and TRBJ1-2; D uncertain. The germline CDR1 and CDR2 sequences are SEHNR and FQNEAQ (reference sequence). The ends were cut back, 1 base at V and 4 bases at J, with 10 bases in the middle. This CDR3 has 14 amino acids. Here the CDR3 DNA reads TGTGCCAGCAGCTTAGATTATCGAGGCTATGGCTACACCTTC. As protein: CASSLDYRGYGYTF.

This chain connects TRBV7-9 to TRBJ2-2, with D perhaps matching TRBD2 (6 bases). In germline, CDR1 is SEHNR, CDR2 FQNEAQ (reference sequence). The germline V and J ends were trimmed by 5 bases and 4 bases, with 14 bases remaining between them. The CDR3 sequence is 15 residues long. CDR3 protein: CASSPGVGGTGELFF. DNA for the CDR3: TGTGCCAGCAGCCCGGGGGTGGGCGGCACCGGGGAGCTGTTTTTT.

In this sample, this clone turned up once. The DNA of the CDR3 is TGCGCCAGCAAGGACAGGGGGCGTTTCGGGGAGCTGTTTTTT. Its translation: CASKDRGRFGELFF. This sequence joins TRBV10-2 and TRBJ2-2; TRBD1 aligns across 11 bases. The germline CDR1 and CDR2 sequences are WSHSY and SAAADI. The trim removed 7 bases at V and 7 bases at J, leaving 5 bases unmatched. The CDR3 loop spans 14 amino acids.

CDR3 residues: CASSEQDSGSGNTIYF. CDR3 nucleotides: TGCGCCAGCAGCGAGCAGGATAGCGGCTCTGGAAACACCATATATTTT. J is TRBJ1-3 and V is TRBV4-1; the D is unclear. This CDR3 is 16 amino acids long. V was shortened by 5 bases and J by 0 bases, with 14 bases between the two germline ends. CDR1 MGHRA and CDR2 YSYEKL come from the germline V gene.

The rearrangement uses TRBV18 and TRBJ1-6; 9 bases match TRBD1. The CDR3 covers 16 residues. Looked up from germline, CDR1 is KGHSH and CDR2 is LQKENI. The V segment lost 6 bases and the J segment 9 bases; nucleotides outside the gene matches: 12. CDR3 residues: CASSLPNTGGRSPLHF. CDR3 bases: TGTGCCAGCTCCCTACCAAATACAGGGGGCCGTTCACCCCTCCACTTT.

J is TRBJ1-2 and V is TRBV9; perhaps TRBD1 as D (5 bases). The CDR3 loop spans 14 amino acids. Looked up from germline, CDR1 is SGDLS and CDR2 is YYNGEE. V was clipped by 0 bases and J by 8 bases, with 14 bases between them. In nucleotides, the CDR3 is TGTGCCAGCAGCGTAGATGGGGGGTATCAAGGCTACACCTTC. It translates to CASSVDGGYQGYTF.

The V call is TRBV14, the J call TRBJ1-4; possibly TRBD1 for D (5 bases). From germline, CDR1 is SGHDN and CDR2 FVKESK. There are 15 residues in the CDR3. V lost 1 base and J lost 4, with 10 bases in between. The CDR3 sequence is CASSQGGGLNEKLFF. The CDR3 nucleotides read TGTGCCAGCAGCCAAGGTGGGGGACTTAATGAAAAACTGTTTTTT. Using reference TRBV14 and TRBJ1-4 for the parts outside the CDR3, the full variable domain is EAGVTQFPSHSVIEKGQTVTLRCDPISGHDNLYWYRRVMGKEIKFLLHFVKESKQDESGMPNNRFLAERTGGTYSTLKVQPAELEDSGVYFCASSQGGGLNEKLFFGSGTQLSVL.

The chain recombines TRBV6-5 with TRBJ1-2; possible D gene TRBD1, 6 bases. The CDR3 runs to 15 residues. V was pared by 2 bases and J by 4 bases, with 14 bases between. CDR1 and CDR2 from the germline V gene are MNHEY and SVGAGI. In nucleotides, the CDR3 is TGTGCCAGCAGTTACCCTAGGGGGACGGGCTATGGCTACACCTTC. It encodes CASSYPRGTGYGYTF.

The chain employs TRBV18 and TRBJ2-7; TRBD1 aligns across 9 bases. CDR3 length: 15 amino acids. V gave up 1 base and J gave up 2 bases; unmatched junction bases: 3. Germline V gene data show CDR1 as KGHSH and CDR2 as LQKENI. CDR3 DNA: TGTGCCAGCTCACCACGAGGACAGGGGACCTACGAGCAGTACTTC. It yields the protein CASSPRGQGTYEQYF.